A selection of T cell receptor beta chains follows, all from one sample in a study of PD-1 blockade in classical Hodgkin lymphoma. Assay: immunoSEQ multiplex PCR; the TCRdb copy retains only in-frame clones and omits some. Found here are fewer than 100,000 clones, more than 85% of them singletons; the top ten hold 2%. The specimen was peripheral blood mononuclear cells (PBMCs), collected before the fourth cycle of nivolumab. These receptors all stem from a human donor with classical Hodgkin lymphoma. CDR3s include the opening cysteine and the closing phenylalanine or tryptophan. The order of the fields is D gene, V gene, J gene, clone size, CDR3 protein, CDR3 DNA. A D gene is named only where the DNA matches it firmly. Part of the rows lack a size; the others show once, few, many or a class for expanded clones.

D: NA
V: TRBV27
J: TRBJ2-1
size: NA
CDR3: CASSFTGNEQFF
DNA: TGTGCCAGCAGTTTCACCGGGAATGAGCAGTTCTTC

D: NA
V: TRBV18
J: TRBJ2-3
size: NA
CDR3: CASSPKDRSTDTQYF
DNA: TGTGCCAGCTCCCCGAAGGACAGAAGCACAGATACGCAGTATTTT

D: NA
V: TRBV2
J: TRBJ2-3
size: NA
CDR3: CASSWGASTDTQYF
DNA: TGTGCCAGCAGTTGGGGCGCAAGCACAGATACGCAGTATTTT

D: TRBD2
V: TRBV7-9
J: TRBJ2-2
size: NA
CDR3: CASSLGLGNTGELFF
DNA: TGTGCCAGCAGCTTGGGACTAGGTAACACCGGGGAGCTGTTTTTT

D: NA
V: TRBV28
J: TRBJ2-2
size: NA
CDR3: CASKSSISTGELFF
DNA: TGTGCCAGCAAATCCTCCATTAGCACCGGGGAGCTGTTTTTT

D: TRBD1
V: TRBV11-2
J: TRBJ1-3
size: NA
CDR3: CASSLVTGSGNTIYF
DNA: TGTGCCAGCAGCTTAGTGACAGGGTCTGGAAACACCATATATTTT

D: NA
V: TRBV29-1
J: TRBJ2-1
size: NA
CDR3: CSVGGVGNEQFF
DNA: TGCAGCGTTGGTGGGGTTGGCAATGAGCAGTTCTTC

D: NA
V: TRBV25-1
J: TRBJ2-3
size: once
CDR3: CASRSSGGLSDTQYF
DNA: TGTGCCAGCAGGTCCTCGGGTGGACTTTCAGATACGCAGTATTTT

D: NA
V: TRBV20-1
J: TRBJ2-1
size: NA
CDR3: CSASINEQFF
DNA: TGCAGTGCTAGCATCAATGAGCAGTTCTTC

D: NA
V: TRBV5-1
J: TRBJ1-1
size: NA
CDR3: CASSLGQGLSNTEAFF
DNA: TGCGCCAGCAGCTTGGGGCAGGGGCTTTCGAACACTGAAGCTTTCTTT

D: NA
V: TRBV2
J: TRBJ1-2
size: NA
CDR3: CASSGQIKADLNYGYTF
DNA: TGTGCCAGCAGTGGGCAGATCAAGGCGGACTTAAACTATGGCTACACCTTC

D: TRBD2
V: TRBV29-1
J: TRBJ2-1
size: NA
CDR3: CSVGLAGVWGYNEQFF
DNA: TGCAGCGTGGGACTAGCGGGAGTGTGGGGTTACAATGAGCAGTTCTTC

D: TRBD2
V: TRBV9
J: TRBJ2-7
size: once
CDR3: CASSVVAGEGEQYF
DNA: TGTGCCAGCAGCGTAGTGGCGGGAGAGGGCGAGCAGTACTTC

D: NA
V: TRBV6-6
J: TRBJ1-2
size: NA
CDR3: CASSSEGGYTF
DNA: TGTGCCAGCAGTTCCGAGGGTGGCTACACCTTC

D: TRBD1
V: TRBV10-3
J: TRBJ1-1
size: NA
CDR3: CAISGQGITEAFF
DNA: TGTGCCATCAGCGGACAGGGGATCACTGAAGCTTTCTTT

D: NA
V: TRBV7-8
J: TRBJ1-5
size: NA
CDR3: CASSLVTALNQPQHF
DNA: TGTGCCAGCAGCTTAGTTACAGCACTCAATCAGCCCCAGCATTTT

D: TRBD1
V: TRBV2
J: TRBJ2-5
size: NA
CDR3: CASSPPGQGTQETQYF
DNA: TGTGCCAGCAGTCCTCCGGGACAGGGGACCCAAGAGACCCAGTACTTC

D: NA
V: TRBV5-4
J: TRBJ1-1
size: NA
CDR3: CASSLQVWNTEAFF
DNA: TGTGCCAGCAGCTTACAGGTTTGGAACACTGAAGCTTTCTTT

D: TRBD1
V: TRBV28
J: TRBJ2-1
size: NA
CDR3: CASRSGQLSYNEQFF
DNA: TGTGCCAGCAGGTCGGGACAGCTCTCCTACAATGAGCAGTTCTTC

D: NA
V: TRBV10-3
J: TRBJ2-1
size: NA
CDR3: CAISESNRLGNEQFF
DNA: TGTGCCATCAGTGAGTCGAACAGGCTGGGGAATGAGCAGTTCTTC

D: TRBD2
V: TRBV4-2
J: TRBJ2-3
size: NA
CDR3: CASSQDGTSGTPLGTQYF
DNA: TGTGCCAGCAGCCAAGATGGGACTAGCGGGACCCCATTAGGTACGCAGTATTTT

D: TRBD1
V: TRBV7-9
J: TRBJ2-7
size: NA
CDR3: CASSSGTGRSYEQYF
DNA: TGTGCCAGCAGCTCGGGGACAGGGAGATCCTACGAGCAGTACTTC

D: NA
V: TRBV27
J: TRBJ2-2
size: NA
CDR3: CASSFPGSGRGELFF
DNA: TGTGCCAGCAGTTTTCCCGGCTCGGGAAGAGGGGAGCTGTTTTTT

D: NA
V: TRBV7-3
J: TRBJ1-1
size: NA
CDR3: CASSLPRGNTEAFF
DNA: TGTGCCAGCAGCTTGCCCCGAGGGAACACTGAAGCTTTCTTT

D: TRBD2
V: TRBV28
J: TRBJ2-3
size: NA
CDR3: CASSSRTSGSTDTQYF
DNA: TGTGCCAGCAGTTCCCGGACTAGCGGGAGCACAGATACGCAGTATTTT

D: TRBD1
V: TRBV6-5
J: TRBJ2-3
size: NA
CDR3: CASSRGQDTPNTQYF
DNA: TGTGCCAGCAGCCGGGGACAGGACACCCCAAATACGCAGTATTTT

D: NA
V: TRBV18
J: TRBJ2-2
size: NA
CDR3: CASSPPDRWELFF
DNA: TGTGCCAGCTCACCACCAGACAGGTGGGAGCTGTTTTTT

D: NA
V: TRBV18
J: TRBJ2-3
size: NA
CDR3: CASSPFPPMSTDTQYF
DNA: TGTGCCAGCTCACCCTTCCCCCCCATGAGCACAGATACGCAGTATTTT